This T cell receptor (beta chain) was sequenced in a study of T cell responses to AZD1222 COVID-19 vaccine. The length of the CDR3 is 16 residues. Germline loops: CDR1 SGHDT, CDR2 YYEEEE. V shed 0 bases and J 2 bases; nucleotides not matched to a gene: 6. The study, taken as a whole, reports: Repertoire collection took place solely once the T cell response had peaked.

This clone was counted once. What it binds is not known. Produced via immunoSEQ multiplex PCR; TCRdb's table is partial and in-frame only. Of 130,000 or so clones listed, approximately 91% are singletons. This sequence originates from an adult who received the AZD1222 COVID-19 vaccine. This material consisted of peripheral blood, taken 28 days after the second AZD1222 dose. The V call is TRBV5-6, the J call TRBJ1-1; 8 nucleotides line up with TRBD1. The CDR3 region has the DNA TGTGCCAGCAGCTTGGGCTTGGGGACAGGCAACACTGAAGCTTTCTTT. This codes for CASSLGLGTGNTEAFF.